The 32 T cell receptor beta chains given below trace back to one sample, sequenced in a study of T-cell memory formation after mild COVID-19. TCRdb redid the calling of the 5' RACE reads with MiXCR, one entry per CDR3 protein. The sample includes around 140,000 distinct CDR3 sequences, less than 20% of them seen just once. The specimen was PBMCs or a T cell subset sorted from them (not recorded which). The receptors derive from an adult woman who had mild COVID-19 (a few samples of this study predate the infection). Cell type and time point are not known.

The chain carries TRBV5-6 and TRBJ1-1, with D maybe TRBD1 (6 bases). V lost 0 bases, J lost 9 bases, and 12 bases lay in between. There are 13 residues in the CDR3. CDR1 is SGHDT and CDR2 is YYEEEE in the germline V gene. In DNA form, the CDR3 reads TGTGCCAGCAGCTTGGGGGACACACGCCAAGCTTTCTTT. Its protein product is CASSLGDTRQAFF.

This clonotype has a handful of counts. The chain uses TRBV24-1 and TRBJ2-2; D remains ambiguous. The V gene lost 6 bases and the J gene lost 1 base, with 8 bases spanning the gap. Germline assignment: CDR1 KGHDR and CDR2 SFDVKD. The CDR3 has 14 amino acids. The CDR3 nucleotides read TGTGCCACCAGTTTGGGCAGGAACACCGGGGAGCTGTTTTTT. Its translation is CATSLGRNTGELFF.

This clonotype was seen only a few times. The rearrangement joins TRBV6-1 to TRBJ2-7; tentatively, D is TRBD1 or TRBD2 (6 bases each). Germline V lookup: CDR1 MNHNS, CDR2 SASEGT. The length of the CDR3 is 17 residues. The CDR3 protein is CASRTPWGAHGHTSSAV. DNA of the CDR3: TGTGCCAGCAGGACCCCTTGGGGGGCGCATGGGCATACGAGCAGTGCGGTC.

This clonotype was detected a few times. The chain links TRBV7-3 to TRBJ2-7; the D gene could be TRBD1 or TRBD2 (6 bases each). In germline, CDR1 is SGHTA, CDR2 FQGTGA. The CDR3 covers 15 residues. V was pared by 5 bases and J by 4 bases, with 18 bases between. The CDR3 bases are TGTGCCAGCAGCCCGAACGGGGGCAGCGGGTACGAGCAGTACTTC. Translated, it gives CASSPNGGSGYEQYF.

Only one count was recorded for this clonotype. The rearrangement uses TRBV11-3 and TRBJ2-5; the match to TRBD2 covers 10 bases. This CDR3 region has 19 residues. In germline, CDR1 is SGHNT, CDR2 YENEEA. The trim removed 3 bases at V and 3 bases at J, leaving 16 bases unmatched. The CDR3 protein is CASSFWDLLQTSGKETQYF. The CDR3 DNA is TGTGCCAGCAGCTTTTGGGACCTACTACAAACTAGCGGGAAAGAGACCCAGTACTTC. Drawing the rest from reference TRBV11-3 and TRBJ2-5, the complete variable domain is EAGVVQSPRYKIIEKKQPVAFWCNPISGHNTLYWYLQNLGQGPELLIRYENEEAVDDSQLPKDRFSAERLKGVDSTLKIQPAELGDSAVYLCASSFWDLLQTSGKETQYFGPGTRLLVL.

In its sample, this clonotype is medium-sized (0.01 to 0.1%). V gene TRBV9 combines with J gene TRBJ2-1, with 7 bases that match TRBD2. The CDR3 consists of 17 residues. Unmatched junction bases numbered 10, after V lost 3 bases and J lost 1 base. Germline CDR1 SGDLS, CDR2 YYNGEE. The DNA for the CDR3 is TGTGCCAGCAGCGCCATTACTAGCGTACTATCCTACAATGAGCAGTTCTTC. Its translation: CASSAITSVLSYNEQFF.

V usage is TRBV6-6 and J usage is TRBJ2-7; no reliable D call. Per germline, CDR1 MNHNY and CDR2 SVGAGI (reference sequence). V dropped 7 bases and J dropped 2 bases, with 6 bases sitting between them. The CDR3 totals 11 residues. CDR3 loop: CASTRAYEQYF. DNA for the CDR3: TGTGCCAGCACCCGCGCCTACGAGCAGTACTTC.

CDR3 bases: TGTGCCAGCAGGCAGGGGGGAGAGACCCAGTACTTC. Its protein is CASRQGGETQYF. The chain recombines TRBV7-2 with TRBJ2-5, with D perhaps TRBD1 (7 bases). The germline V and J ends were trimmed by 6 bases and 4 bases, with 9 bases remaining between them. From germline, CDR1 is SGHTA and CDR2 FQGNSA. The CDR3 totals 12 residues.

This rearrangement joins TRBV19 to TRBJ1-2, with 7 bases fitting TRBD1. Per germline, CDR1 LNHDA and CDR2 SQIVND (reference sequence). J gave up 4 bases and V 10 bases, and 12 bases lay outside the gene matches. The CDR3 is 14 amino acids. CDR3 sequence reads: CATSGEGATYGYTF. Written as DNA, the CDR3 is TGTGCCACCTCAGGGGAGGGGGCGACCTATGGCTACACCTTC.

The chain recombines TRBV2 with TRBJ2-2; 8 bases align to TRBD2. Germline CDR1 and CDR2: SNHLY and FYNNEI. The CDR3 totals 15 residues. The trim removed 3 bases at V and 5 bases at J, leaving 5 bases unmatched. In DNA form, the CDR3 reads TGTGCCAGCAGTGATAGGACTAGCAAAACCGGGGAGCTGTTTTTT. Its translation is CASSDRTSKTGELFF.

On this clonotype: Mismatch with germline at one junction end may stem from a read error. The chain carries TRBV12-3 or TRBV12-4 and TRBJ2-5; 7 bases fit TRBD1. The CDR3 has 11 amino acids. The CDR3 region has the DNA TGTGCCAGCAGTACCTACAGGGGAATCGATTTC. Translation gives CASSTYRGIDF.

This clonotype has more than one count but fewer than ten. The V gene is TRBV7-2, the J gene TRBJ2-6; a possible D gene is TRBD1 (6 bases). The CDR3 covers 16 residues. The V and J ends lost 5 bases and 1 base respectively, with 12 bases between them. Germline CDR1 SGHTA, CDR2 FQGNSA. The CDR3 DNA reads as TGTGCCAGCAGCCCCAATACAGGGTCTGGGGCCAACGTCCTGACTTTC. It specifies CASSPNTGSGANVLTF.

The chain carries TRBV12-3 or TRBV12-4 and TRBJ2-3; 8 positions agree with TRBD1. After removal of 6 bases from V and 9 bases from J, the junction contained 5 bases not matched to a gene. CDR3 length: 12 residues. CDR3 DNA: TGTGCCAGCAGGCCTACAGGGGGAACGCAGTATTTT. Translation: CASRPTGGTQYF.

This clonotype was observed a few times. The chain links TRBV5-1 to TRBJ2-7; D is unclear. The V end lost 4 bases, the J end lost 5 bases, and 16 bases lay between the germline ends. Germline CDR1 and CDR2: SGHRS and YFSETQ. The CDR3 is 14 residues long. CDR3 DNA sequence: TGCGCCAGCAGCCTCCGAGCGAGTCCCGACGAGCAGTACTTC. Translated, it gives CASSLRASPDEQYF. Drawing the rest from reference TRBV5-1 and TRBJ2-7, the complete variable domain is KAGVTQTPRYLIKTRGQQVTLSCSPISGHRSVSWYQQTPGQGLQFLFEYFSETQRNKGNFPGRFSGRQFSNSRSEMNVSTLELGDSALYLCASSLRASPDEQYFGPGTRLTVT.

This chain connects TRBV7-6 to TRBJ2-3; D may be TRBD1 (6 bases). CDR1 and CDR2 (germline): SGHVS, FNYEAQ. The V end was cut by 5 bases, the J end by 2 bases, with 14 bases between. The CDR3 has 15 amino acids. This CDR3 is CASSAGQGITDTQYF. Written as DNA, the CDR3 is TGTGCCAGCAGCGCTGGGCAGGGGATCACAGATACGCAGTATTTT. Combining the CDR3 with reference TRBV7-6 and TRBJ2-3 gives the whole variable domain GAGVSQSPRYKVTKRGQDVALRCDPISGHVSLYWYRQALGQGPEFLTYFNYEAQQDKSGLPNDRFSAERPEGSISTLTIQRTEQRDSAMYRCASSAGQGITDTQYFGPGTRLTVL.

This clonotype was counted only a few times. The V call is TRBV6-2 or TRBV6-3, the J call TRBJ2-6; 7 bases are a match to TRBD1. Per germline, CDR1 MNHEY and CDR2 SVGEGT. Trimming cost V 5 bases and J 0 bases; bases outside gene matches: 10. The length of the CDR3 is 18 residues. CDR3 nucleotides: TGTGCCAGCAGTGATCCACAGGGGATCGGCTCTGGGGCCAACGTCCTGACTTTC. This translates into CASSDPQGIGSGANVLTF.

The chain has TRBV7-9 and TRBJ2-1, with D tentatively TRBD2 (6 bases). In germline, CDR1 is SEHNR, CDR2 FQNEAQ (reference sequence). The CDR3 loop spans 15 amino acids. V was shortened by 3 bases and J by 0 bases, with 9 bases between the two germline ends. CDR3 loop: CASSFILASYNEQFF. The CDR3 DNA follows: TGTGCCAGCAGCTTTATACTAGCCTCCTACAATGAGCAGTTCTTC.

This clonotype was detected only a few times. The chain recombines TRBV5-1 with TRBJ2-7; no definite D call. This CDR3 contains 14 residues. Per the germline V gene, CDR1 is SGHRS and CDR2 is YFSETQ. V gave up 1 base and J gave up 7 bases, with 15 bases separating them. CDR3: CASSLSQPIHEQYF. CDR3 nucleotide sequence: TGCGCCAGCAGCTTGAGTCAGCCCATCCATGAGCAGTACTTC.

V usage is TRBV18 and J usage is TRBJ1-1; D uncertain. V lost 4 bases and J lost 0, with 6 bases in between. Germline V gene data show CDR1 as KGHSH and CDR2 as LQKENI. The CDR3 has 13 residues. Here the CDR3 reads CASSQAVNTEAFF. DNA for the CDR3: TGTGCCAGCTCACAGGCTGTGAACACTGAAGCTTTCTTT.

This clonotype was recorded a few times. V and J are TRBV5-1 and TRBJ2-4, with D possibly TRBD2 on 6 matching bases. CDR3 length equals 14 residues. CDR1 is SGHRS, CDR2 YFSETQ, per germline. Trimming stripped 1 base from V and 8 bases from J, with 13 bases between. The DNA for the CDR3 is TGCGCCAGCAGCTTGAACGGGGGTGAATACATTCAGTACTTC. Translating gives CASSLNGGEYIQYF.

V gene TRBV6-5 combines with J gene TRBJ2-1; D is unclear. Germline loops: CDR1 MNHEY, CDR2 SVGAGI. V gave up 7 bases and J gave up 11 bases, with 12 bases separating them. The CDR3 runs to 11 residues. The CDR3 here is CASTGVKQQFF. In DNA, the CDR3 is TGTGCCAGCACCGGAGTAAAGCAGCAGTTCTTC.

The rearrangement uses TRBV18 and TRBJ2-7; the D gene could be TRBD1 or TRBD2 (5 bases each). CDR1 is KGHSH and CDR2 is LQKENI in the germline V gene. V shed 2 bases and J shed 7 bases, with 15 bases lying between them. The CDR3 contains 14 residues. CDR3 residues: CASSPDWDPGEQYF. CDR3 nucleotide sequence: TGTGCCAGCTCACCAGATTGGGACCCTGGGGAGCAGTACTTC. Variable domain in full (rest from reference TRBV18 and TRBJ2-7): NAGVMQNPRHLVRRRGQEARLRCSPMKGHSHVYWYRQLPEEGLKFMVYLQKENIIDESGMPKERFSAEFPKEGPSILRIQQVVRGDSAAYFCASSPDWDPGEQYFGPGTRLTVT.

This clonotype was counted between two and nine times. The rearrangement uses TRBV13 and TRBJ2-1, with D possibly matching TRBD1 (6 bases). The CDR3 has 16 residues. Trimming removed 1 base at V and 5 bases at J, with 15 bases between. In germline, CDR1 is PRHDT, CDR2 FYEKMQ (reference sequence). CDR3 sequence (DNA): TGTGCCAGCAGCTTAGACCTCTTACAGGGTAACAATGAGCAGTTCTTC. Protein sequence: CASSLDLLQGNNEQFF.

V gene TRBV29-1 combines with J gene TRBJ1-1; 7 nucleotides agree with TRBD1. This CDR3 has 16 residues. Germline values: CDR1 SQVTM, CDR2 ANQGSEA. Trimming cost V 4 bases and J 5 bases; bases outside gene matches: 16. DNA for the CDR3: TGCAGCGTTGTCTTAAGGGGGCAAGGGAGTGGTACTGAAGCTTTCTTT. The encoded protein is CSVVLRGQGSGTEAFF.

The chain is built from TRBV5-6 and TRBJ2-7; weak D call: TRBD1 (5 bases). The germline gives CDR1 SGHDT, CDR2 YYEEEE. The germline V and J ends were trimmed by 1 base and 2 bases, with 7 bases remaining between them. The CDR3 runs 13 residues. The CDR3 DNA sequence: TGTGCCAGCAGCTTGCAGGGCCCCTACGAGCAGTACTTC. Translating it yields CASSLQGPYEQYF.

This sequence joins TRBV20-1 and TRBJ1-4; 7 bases align to TRBD1. From germline, CDR1 is DFQATT and CDR2 SNEGSKA (reference sequence). V trimming: 1 base; J trimming: 8 bases; junction bases outside the gene matches: 4. CDR3 length: 13 residues. The CDR3 loop is CSARGRGGEKLFF. The CDR3 DNA is TGCAGTGCTAGAGGCAGGGGGGGGGAAAAACTGTTTTTT.

This clonotype was seen repeatedly, ten times or more. CDR3 bases: TGTGCCATCAGTGAGGATGGGGTCACCGGGGAGCTGTTTTTT. Translation gives CAISEDGVTGELFF. The genes are TRBV10-3 and TRBJ2-2; D is ambiguous. Germline values: CDR1 ENHRY, CDR2 SYGVKD. The V gene lost 2 bases and the J gene lost 4 bases, with 8 bases spanning the gap. The CDR3 is 14 amino acids.

The chain uses TRBV20-1 and TRBJ2-7; TRBD1 aligns across 7 bases. J was trimmed by 3 bases and V by 3 bases; bases with no gene match: 5. The CDR3 is 13 residues long. Germline CDR1 and CDR2: DFQATT and SNEGSKA (reference sequence). The CDR3 protein is CSASQGEVYEQYF. The CDR3 DNA reads TGCAGTGCTAGCCAGGGGGAAGTCTACGAGCAGTACTTC.

V and J are TRBV11-2 and TRBJ2-5; D unclear. This CDR3 contains 13 residues. Trimming removed 6 bases at V and 2 bases at J, with 10 bases between. Germline V CDR1 and CDR2: SGHAT, FQNNGV. CDR3 protein: CASSPFRQETQYF. CDR3 sequence (DNA): TGTGCCAGCAGTCCATTCCGTCAAGAGACCCAGTACTTC.

This sequence joins TRBV9 and TRBJ1-5; no firm D call. The CDR3 covers 14 residues. The germline V gene has CDR1 SGDLS and CDR2 YYNGEE. The V end lost 4 bases, the J end lost 5 bases, and 13 bases lay between the germline ends. CDR3 amino acids: CASSPGPSHQPQHF. The CDR3 DNA reads TGTGCCAGCAGCCCTGGGCCGTCTCATCAGCCCCAGCATTTT.

The chain carries TRBV27 and TRBJ2-4; D uncertain. Germline V lookup: CDR1 MNHEY, CDR2 SMNVEV (reference sequence). This CDR3 contains 13 residues. Trimming pared 6 bases from V and 6 bases from J, leaving 12 bases between. The CDR3 protein is CASRTMSGNIQYF. CDR3 in DNA: TGTGCCAGCAGGACCATGTCCGGAAACATTCAGTACTTC.

The chain recombines TRBV12-3 or TRBV12-4 with TRBJ2-5; no definite D call. Between the trimmed V and J ends, which lost 5 bases and 6 bases, there was a span of 13 bases. This CDR3 has 13 residues. CDR3 nucleotide sequence: TGTGCCAGCAGTATCGGAGACACAAAGACCCAGTACTTC. Protein sequence: CASSIGDTKTQYF.